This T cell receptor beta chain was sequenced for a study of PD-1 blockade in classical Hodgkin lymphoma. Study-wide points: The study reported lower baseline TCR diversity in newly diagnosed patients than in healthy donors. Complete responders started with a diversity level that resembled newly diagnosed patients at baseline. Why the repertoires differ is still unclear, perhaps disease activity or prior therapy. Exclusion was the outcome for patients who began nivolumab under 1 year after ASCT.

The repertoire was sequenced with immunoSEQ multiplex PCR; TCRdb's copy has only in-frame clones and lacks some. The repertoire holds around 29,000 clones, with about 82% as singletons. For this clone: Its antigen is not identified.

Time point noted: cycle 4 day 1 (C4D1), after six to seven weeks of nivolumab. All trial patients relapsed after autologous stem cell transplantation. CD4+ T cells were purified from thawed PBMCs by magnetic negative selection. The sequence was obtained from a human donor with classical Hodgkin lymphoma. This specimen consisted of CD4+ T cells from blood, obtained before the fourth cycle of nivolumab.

The CDR3 DNA is TGTGCCTGGACAGGCAGCTCCTATAATTCACCCCTCCACTTT. Its protein product is CAWTGSSYNSPLHF. V is TRBV30 and J is TRBJ1-6; D call uncertain. CDR3 size: 14 residues. CDR1 and CDR2 from the germline V gene are GTSNPN and SVGIG (reference sequence). Trimming removed 4 bases at V and 0 bases at J, with 7 bases between.